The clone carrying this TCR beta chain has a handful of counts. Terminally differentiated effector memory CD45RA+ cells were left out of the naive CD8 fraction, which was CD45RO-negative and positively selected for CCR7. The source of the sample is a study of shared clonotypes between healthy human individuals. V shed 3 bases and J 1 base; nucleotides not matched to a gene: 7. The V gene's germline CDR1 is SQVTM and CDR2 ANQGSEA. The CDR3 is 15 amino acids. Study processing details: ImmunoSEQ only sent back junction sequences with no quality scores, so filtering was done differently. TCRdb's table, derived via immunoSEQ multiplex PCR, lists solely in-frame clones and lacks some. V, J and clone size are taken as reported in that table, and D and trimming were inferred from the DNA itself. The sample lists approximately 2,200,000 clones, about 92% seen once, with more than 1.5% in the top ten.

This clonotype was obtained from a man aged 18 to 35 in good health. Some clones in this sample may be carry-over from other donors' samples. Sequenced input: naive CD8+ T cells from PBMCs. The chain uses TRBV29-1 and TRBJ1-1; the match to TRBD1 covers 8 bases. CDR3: CSVDGLQGANTEAFF. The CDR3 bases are TGCAGCGTTGATGGTCTGCAGGGGGCGAACACTGAAGCTTTCTTT.